These 28 T cell receptor beta chains were sequenced from one sample in a study of cytomegalovirus exposure and HLA in healthy donors. PCR primers comprised 60 Vbeta and 13 Jbeta primers. Produced via immunoSEQ multiplex PCR; TCRdb's table is partial and in-frame only. The table lists 90,000 to 100,000 clones, approximately 76% of them singletons, with less than 9% in the top ten. Sequenced sample: PBMCs. All receptors come from a man in his forties or fifties in good health and CMV-seropositive.

V gene TRBV5-1 combines with J gene TRBJ2-3, with D tentatively TRBD2 (5 bases). V gave up 4 bases and J gave up 0 bases, with 12 bases separating them. Germline V gene sequence: CDR1 SGHRS, CDR2 YFSETQ. The CDR3 contains 15 residues. The CDR3 coding sequence is TGCGCCAGCAGCGTCAGCGGTGATAGCACAGATACGCAGTATTTT. Translating gives CASSVSGDSTDTQYF.

This rearrangement joins TRBV2 to TRBJ2-1; TRBD2 aligns across 9 bases. The CDR3 is 16 amino acids. CDR1 is SNHLY, CDR2 FYNNEI, per germline. Germline trimming cut 3 bases from V and 3 bases from J; bases unmatched to any gene: 6. The CDR3 region is CASSDEVAGDYNEQFF. The CDR3, as DNA: TGTGCCAGCAGTGACGAAGTAGCGGGGGACTACAATGAGCAGTTCTTC.

This clone was picked up a small number of times. V and J are TRBV7-3 and TRBJ1-6; TRBD1 aligns across 7 bases. The CDR3 covers 14 residues. CDR1 SGHTA and CDR2 FQGTGA come from the germline V gene. J was trimmed by 10 bases and V by 5 bases; bases with no gene match: 8. The CDR3, as DNA: TGTGCCAGCAGCCCAGGGGGGTTTGGCTCACCCCTCCACTTT. Translating gives CASSPGGFGSPLHF.

The V call is TRBV9, the J call TRBJ2-1; the match to TRBD2 covers 8 bases. Germline V gene lookup returns CDR1 SGDLS and CDR2 YYNGEE. The V gene end was trimmed by 4 bases and the J gene end by 0 bases; junction bases not matched to a gene: 3. The CDR3 spans 15 residues. CDR3 protein: CASSSSGNSYNEQFF. In DNA, the CDR3 is TGTGCCAGCAGCAGTAGCGGGAACTCCTACAATGAGCAGTTCTTC.

The chain has TRBV6-1 and TRBJ2-1, with D maybe TRBD1 (5 bases). Germline values: CDR1 MNHNS, CDR2 SASEGT. CDR3 size: 15 residues. V shed 6 bases and J shed 1 base, with 13 bases lying between them. CDR3 loop: CASRTPQVSYNEQFF. CDR3 sequence (DNA): TGTGCCAGCAGAACACCACAGGTTTCCTACAATGAGCAGTTCTTC.

J is TRBJ1-5 and V is TRBV6-6; 9 bases align to TRBD1. The CDR3 length is 15 residues. CDR1 MNHNY and CDR2 SVGAGI come from the germline V gene (reference sequence). J gave up 7 bases and V 5 bases, and 9 bases lay outside the gene matches. This CDR3 reads CASSTLRDRDQPQHF. In DNA, the CDR3 is TGTGCCAGCAGTACCCTCCGGGACAGGGACCAGCCCCAGCATTTT.

As concerns this clone: Other nucleotide sequences in the sample specify the same CDR3. This sequence joins TRBV25-1 and TRBJ1-5; D gene ambiguous. The CDR3 is 14 amino acids. Trimming removed 6 bases from V and 10 bases from J, with 19 bases in between. CDR1 is MGHDK and CDR2 is SYGVNS in the germline V gene. The CDR3 region is CASSQSGKRDPQHF. In DNA, the CDR3 is TGTGCCAGCAGCCAGTCGGGGAAACGGGATCCCCAGCATTTT. Full variable domain (remainder filled in from reference TRBV25-1 and TRBJ1-5): EADIYQTPRYLVIGTGKKITLECSQTMGHDKMYWYQQDPGMELHLIHYSYGVNSTEKGDLSSESTVSRIRTEHFPLTLESARPSHTSQYLCASSQSGKRDPQHFGDGTRLSIL.

V and J are TRBV7-9 and TRBJ1-2; TRBD1 might be the D (6 bases). The germline V and J ends were trimmed by 5 bases and 8 bases, with 21 bases remaining between them. Germline CDR1 is SEHNR and CDR2 is FQNEAQ (reference sequence). The CDR3 runs to 15 residues. The chain's CDR3 is CASSLRRGATGGYTF. In nucleotides, the CDR3 is TGTGCCAGCAGCCTGAGACGGGGGGCTACGGGGGGCTACACCTTC.

V usage is TRBV14 and J usage is TRBJ2-2; D is possibly TRBD1 (6 bases). In germline, CDR1 is SGHDN, CDR2 FVKESK. The CDR3 sequence is 17 residues long. Trimming removed 5 bases at V and 7 bases at J, with 23 bases between. CDR3 amino acids: CASSSKLFGRGGGELFF. CDR3 nucleotides: TGTGCCAGCAGCTCCAAGTTATTTGGCAGGGGTGGCGGGGAGCTGTTTTTT.

The chain uses TRBV6-5 and TRBJ1-1; the match to TRBD1 covers 8 bases. From germline, CDR1 is MNHEY and CDR2 SVGAGI. V gave up 7 bases and J gave up 3 bases; unmatched junction bases: 10. CDR3 length: 15 residues. CDR3 region: CASNRQGWTDTEAFF. The CDR3 bases are TGTGCCAGCAACAGACAGGGGTGGACGGACACTGAAGCTTTCTTT.

V gene TRBV29-1 combines with J gene TRBJ1-5; TRBD1 matches 7 bases. After removal of 4 bases from V and 6 bases from J, the junction contained 9 bases not matched to a gene. This CDR3 region has 14 residues. CDR1 and CDR2 from the germline V gene are SQVTM and ANQGSEA. The CDR3 region has the DNA TGCAGCGTTGCGGACAGGAGCGATCGTCAGCCCCAGCATTTT. Encoded protein: CSVADRSDRQPQHF.

This clone appeared a few times. The chain is built from TRBV6-5 and TRBJ2-7, with TRBD1 identical over 7 bases. Germline trimming cut 6 bases from V and 3 bases from J; bases unmatched to any gene: 5. CDR1 and CDR2 from the germline V gene are MNHEY and SVGAGI. The CDR3 is made up of 13 amino acids. The CDR3 region is CASSSGTVYEQYF. CDR3 in DNA: TGTGCCAGCAGCTCCGGGACAGTCTACGAGCAGTACTTC.

V is TRBV28 and J is TRBJ2-7; D perhaps matches TRBD1 (6 bases). Trimming pared 4 bases from V and 4 bases from J, leaving 11 bases between. CDR3 length equals 13 residues. Germline-derived CDR1 and CDR2 are MDHEN and SYDVKM. The chain's CDR3 is CASSSGQMYEQYF. CDR3 in DNA: TGTGCCAGCAGTTCCGGACAGATGTACGAGCAGTACTTC. The full variable domain, with the rest looked up from reference TRBV28 and TRBJ2-7, is DVKVTQSSRYLVKRTGEKVFLECVQDMDHENMFWYRQDPGLGLRLIYFSYDVKMKEKGDIPEGYSVSREKKERFSLILESASTNQTSMYLCASSSGQMYEQYFGPGTRLTVT.

V is TRBV5-1 and J is TRBJ2-7; D gene uncertain. V was clipped by 0 bases and J by 2 bases, with 6 bases between them. Looked up from germline, CDR1 is SGHRS and CDR2 is YFSETQ. The CDR3 has 13 amino acids. CDR3 in amino acids: CASSLGGTYEQYF. The DNA of the CDR3 is TGCGCCAGCAGCTTGGGCGGTACCTACGAGCAGTACTTC.

The CDR3 DNA follows: TGTGCCAGCAGCTTACGGGTCGCGGAGACCCAGTACTTC. This encodes CASSLRVAETQYF. This chain uses TRBV7-2 with TRBJ2-5; D uncertain. The V gene lost 2 bases and the J gene lost 5 bases, with 9 bases spanning the gap. CDR3 size: 13 residues. Germline CDR1 SGHTA, CDR2 FQGNSA.

DNA of the CDR3: TGCGCCAGCAGCCAAGATACGGGGGTAACGCAGTATTTT. It yields the protein CASSQDTGVTQYF. The J gene is TRBJ2-3, the V gene TRBV4-1, with D possibly matching TRBD2 (6 bases). V dropped 0 bases and J dropped 9 bases, with 10 bases sitting between them. Germline V CDR1 and CDR2: MGHRA, YSYEKL. This CDR3 spans 13 amino acids.

This sequence joins TRBV5-4 and TRBJ2-7; 7 bases line up with TRBD2. V lost 3 bases and J lost 5; bases outside the gene matches: 8. This CDR3 spans 14 amino acids. Germline V lookup: CDR1 SGHNT, CDR2 YYREEE (reference sequence). CDR3 DNA: TGTGCCAGCAGCTGGACTAGTGTAAGCCACGAGCAGTACTTC. Translating gives CASSWTSVSHEQYF.

V is TRBV7-9 and J is TRBJ1-1; TRBD1 agrees at 7 bases. The CDR3 is 13 amino acids. The junction had 4 bases not matched to a gene; V was cut back by 3 bases and J by 6 bases. Germline lookup yields CDR1 SEHNR and CDR2 FQNEAQ (reference sequence). The CDR3 DNA sequence: TGTGCCAGCAGCTTGGGGACAGTGGCTGAAGCTTTCTTT. This translates into CASSLGTVAEAFF.

The CDR3 reads CASSRRWGDGYTF. The DNA of the CDR3 is TGTGCCAGCAGCCGAAGGTGGGGAGATGGCTACACCTTC. This chain joins TRBV5-6 and TRBJ1-2; D ambiguous. V lost 4 bases to trimming and J lost 6 bases, with 13 bases between them. This CDR3 contains 13 residues. Germline-derived CDR1 and CDR2 are SGHDT and YYEEEE.

This chain uses TRBV29-1 with TRBJ2-7; TRBD1 matches 8 bases. Germline V gives CDR1 SQVTM, CDR2 ANQGSEA. The CDR3 is 13 residues long. V gave up 4 bases and J gave up 5 bases; unmatched junction bases: 7. The CDR3 reads CSVARQGPHEQYF. In DNA form, the CDR3 reads TGCAGCGTTGCGAGACAGGGGCCCCACGAGCAGTACTTC.

The chain employs TRBV9 and TRBJ2-7, with 9 bases matching TRBD1. Germline V gene lookup returns CDR1 SGDLS and CDR2 YYNGEE. The junction had 5 bases not matched to a gene; V was cut back by 3 bases and J by 4 bases. The CDR3 runs 14 residues. The CDR3 reads CASSAQGQGYEQYF. The CDR3 region has the DNA TGTGCCAGCAGCGCGCAGGGACAGGGTTACGAGCAGTACTTC.

This chain uses TRBV2 with TRBJ2-7; TRBD2 matches 7 bases. The CDR3 totals 14 residues. Germline CDR1 reads SNHLY; CDR2 reads FYNNEI. The ends lost 2 bases at V and 1 base at J; junction bases unmatched: 2. CDR3 coding DNA: TGTGCCAGCAGTGAAAGCGGGGCGTCCTACGAGCAGTACTTC. Protein product: CASSESGASYEQYF.

This clone appeared a few times. The rearrangement uses TRBV27 and TRBJ1-3; D remains ambiguous. Trimming removed 6 bases from V and 4 bases from J, with 13 bases in between. The CDR3 length is 14 residues. In germline, CDR1 is MNHEY, CDR2 SMNVEV (reference sequence). The CDR3 reads CASRAAGRGNTIYF. The CDR3 DNA reads as TGTGCCAGCAGGGCGGCTGGGAGAGGAAACACCATATATTTT.

J is TRBJ2-3 and V is TRBV5-1, with 14 bases that match TRBD2. This CDR3 has 16 amino acids. Germline-derived CDR1 and CDR2 are SGHRS and YFSETQ. Trimming removed 6 bases from V and 6 bases from J; junction bases left unmatched: 9. CDR3 nucleotide sequence: TGCGCCAGCAACTTAGCGGGACTAGCGGGAGAGGATACGCAGTATTTT. Amino acids: CASNLAGLAGEDTQYF.

The chain has TRBV2 and TRBJ1-2; D perhaps matches TRBD1 (5 bases). The CDR3 spans 13 residues. Deletions cut 1 base from V and 2 bases from J, with 5 bases between. Germline assignment: CDR1 SNHLY and CDR2 FYNNEI. The CDR3 nucleotides read TGTGCCAGCAGTGAAGGACAGAACTATGGCTACACCTTC. Amino acid sequence: CASSEGQNYGYTF.

The rearrangement joins TRBV10-3 to TRBJ2-1; 7 positions agree with TRBD1. With 6 bases clipped from V and 1 base from J, the junction kept 3 bases outside the gene matches. The CDR3 has 14 residues. The V gene's germline CDR1 is ENHRY and CDR2 SYGVKD. CDR3 protein: CAIRDRASYNEQFF. In DNA form, the CDR3 reads TGTGCCATCAGAGACAGGGCGTCCTACAATGAGCAGTTCTTC.

This clone showed up just a few times. The V and J genes are TRBV10-1 and TRBJ2-1; possible D gene TRBD2, 5 bases. This CDR3 has 12 amino acids. V shed 10 bases and J shed 9 bases, with 16 bases lying between them. CDR1 and CDR2 from the germline V gene are WNHNN and SYGVQD (reference sequence). This CDR3 reads CATSRGDGEQFF. As DNA, the CDR3 is TGCGCCACCTCCCGGGGAGACGGTGAGCAGTTCTTC.

The chain uses TRBV4-3 and TRBJ2-5, with TRBD2 matching over 7 bases. With 4 bases clipped from V and 1 base from J, the junction kept 9 bases outside the gene matches. The CDR3 sequence is 16 residues long. Germline V gene sequence: CDR1 LGHNA, CDR2 YSLEER. The CDR3 sequence: CASSRGIPGGQETQYF. In DNA form, the CDR3 reads TGCGCCAGCAGCCGGGGAATACCGGGGGGCCAAGAGACCCAGTACTTC.